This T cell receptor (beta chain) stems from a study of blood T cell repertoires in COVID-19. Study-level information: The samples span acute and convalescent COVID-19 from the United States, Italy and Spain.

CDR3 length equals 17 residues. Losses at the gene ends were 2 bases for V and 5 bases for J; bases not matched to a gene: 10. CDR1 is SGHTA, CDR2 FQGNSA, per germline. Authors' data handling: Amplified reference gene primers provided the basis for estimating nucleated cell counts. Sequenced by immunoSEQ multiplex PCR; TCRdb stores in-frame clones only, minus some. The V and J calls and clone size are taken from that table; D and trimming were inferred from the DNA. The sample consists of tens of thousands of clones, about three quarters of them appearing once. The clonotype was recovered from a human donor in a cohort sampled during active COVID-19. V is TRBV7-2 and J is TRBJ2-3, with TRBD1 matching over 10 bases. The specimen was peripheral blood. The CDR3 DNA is TGTGCCAGCAGCTTACTCGTGGGGGGACAGGGGATAGATACGCAGTATTTT. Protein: CASSLLVGGQGIDTQYF. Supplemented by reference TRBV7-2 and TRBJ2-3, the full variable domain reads GAGVSQSPSNKVTEKGKDVELRCDPISGHTALYWYRQSLGQGLEFLIYFQGNSAPDKSGLPSDRFSAERTGGSVSTLTIQRTQQEDSAVYLCASSLLVGGQGIDTQYFGPGTRLTVL.